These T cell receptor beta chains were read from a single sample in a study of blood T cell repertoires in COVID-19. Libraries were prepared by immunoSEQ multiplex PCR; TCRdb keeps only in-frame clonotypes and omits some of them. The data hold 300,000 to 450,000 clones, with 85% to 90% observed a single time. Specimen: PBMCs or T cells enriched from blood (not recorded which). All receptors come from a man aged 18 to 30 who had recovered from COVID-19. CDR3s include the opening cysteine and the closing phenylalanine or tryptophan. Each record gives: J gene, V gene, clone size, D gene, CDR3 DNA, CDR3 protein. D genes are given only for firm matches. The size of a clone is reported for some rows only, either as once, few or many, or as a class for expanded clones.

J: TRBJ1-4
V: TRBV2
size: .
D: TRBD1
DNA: TGTGCCAGCAGTGTTCAAACAGGGGTGGGAAAACTGTTTTTT
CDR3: CASSVQTGVGKLFF

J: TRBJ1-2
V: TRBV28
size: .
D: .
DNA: TGTGCCAGCAGTTCCGCCGGGGGGCTCCTCAACTATGGCTACACCTTC
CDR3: CASSSAGGLLNYGYTF

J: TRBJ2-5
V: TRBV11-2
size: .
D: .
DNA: TGTGCCAGCAGCTTAGTCACAGGGTCTGAGACCCAGTACTTC
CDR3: CASSLVTGSETQYF

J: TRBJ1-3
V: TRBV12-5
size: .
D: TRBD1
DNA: TGTGCTAGTGGTTTGCAAAGGGGACAGGGTTACTTGGGAAACACCATATATTTT
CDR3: CASGLQRGQGYLGNTIYF

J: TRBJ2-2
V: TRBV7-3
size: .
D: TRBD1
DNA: TGTGCCAGCAGCGCAGGGGGCGGGGAGCTGTTTTTT
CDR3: CASSAGGGELFF

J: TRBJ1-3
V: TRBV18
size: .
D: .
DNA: TGTGCCAGCTCACCTCCGGGGAGGGCTGGAAACACCATATATTTT
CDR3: CASSPPGRAGNTIYF

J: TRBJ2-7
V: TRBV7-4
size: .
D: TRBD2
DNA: TGTGCCAGCAGCTTCGGACTAGCGGGGGCCCCTCCGGAGCAGTACTTC
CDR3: CASSFGLAGAPPEQYF

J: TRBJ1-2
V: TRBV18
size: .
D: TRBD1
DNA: TGTGCCAGCTCACCCGGGACAGGAAACTATGGCTACACCTTC
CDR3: CASSPGTGNYGYTF

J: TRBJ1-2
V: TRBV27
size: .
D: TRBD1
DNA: TGTGCCAGCAGTATACGGACAGGGTCGGATGGCTACACCTTC
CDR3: CASSIRTGSDGYTF

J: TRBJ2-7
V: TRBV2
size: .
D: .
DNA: TGTGCCAGCAGTGAATCCCAGGGTGTCGAGCAGTACTTC
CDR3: CASSESQGVEQYF

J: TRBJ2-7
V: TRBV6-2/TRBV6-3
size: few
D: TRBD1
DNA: TGTGCCAGCAGTTACTCCCCGGGACAGGGTTCGTACGAGCAGTACTTC
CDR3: CASSYSPGQGSYEQYF

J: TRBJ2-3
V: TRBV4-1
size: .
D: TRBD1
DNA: TGCGCCAGCAGCCAACAGACAGGGTTTGGAGATACGCAGTATTTT
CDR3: CASSQQTGFGDTQYF

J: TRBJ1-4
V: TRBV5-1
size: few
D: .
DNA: TGCGCCAGCAGCCGTTCCGGGAATTCCATGGAAAAACTGTTTTTT
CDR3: CASSRSGNSMEKLFF

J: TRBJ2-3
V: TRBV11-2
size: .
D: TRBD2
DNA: TGTGCCAGCAGGAATGAGCCGGGACTAGCGGGAACAGATACGCAGTATTTT
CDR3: CASRNEPGLAGTDTQYF

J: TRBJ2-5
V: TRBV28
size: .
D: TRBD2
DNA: TGTGCCAGCAGTCCTAGCGGGAGGGCCATAGGAGAGACCCAGTACTTC
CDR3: CASSPSGRAIGETQYF

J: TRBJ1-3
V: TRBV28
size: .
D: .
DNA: TGTGCCAGCAGTCCCCCTTCGTTCAGGTCCTCTGGAAACACCATATATTTT
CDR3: CASSPPSFRSSGNTIYF

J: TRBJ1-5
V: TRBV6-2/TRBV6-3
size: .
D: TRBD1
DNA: TGTGCCAGCAGTCCGCGGGACAGGGGACGGAATCAGCCCCAGCATTTT
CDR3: CASSPRDRGRNQPQHF

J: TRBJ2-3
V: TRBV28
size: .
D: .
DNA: TGTGCCAGCACACAGGACGAGCCTCGGGATACGCAGTATTTT
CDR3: CASTQDEPRDTQYF

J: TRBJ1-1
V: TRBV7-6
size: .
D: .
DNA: TGTGCCAGCAGCTCTCCGGAGGGGCGCCTGGACACTGAAGCTTTCTTT
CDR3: CASSSPEGRLDTEAFF

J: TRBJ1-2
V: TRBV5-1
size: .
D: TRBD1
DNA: TGCGCCAGCAGCCCGGGACAGGGCTCGTATGGCTACACCTTC
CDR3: CASSPGQGSYGYTF

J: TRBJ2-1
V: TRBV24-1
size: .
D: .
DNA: TGTGCCACCATGGCCATTCCGGGCCAGGGTGGTAGCTCCTACAATGAGCAGTTCTTC
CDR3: CATMAIPGQGGSSYNEQFF

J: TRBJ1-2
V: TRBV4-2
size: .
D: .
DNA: TGTGCCAGCAGCCAAAGCCTTCCGGGGTTAACGGATGGCTACACCTTC
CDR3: CASSQSLPGLTDGYTF

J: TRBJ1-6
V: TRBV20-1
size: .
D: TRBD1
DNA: TGCAGTGCTAGTGGGGGACAGTCCTTTTCACCCCTCCACTTT
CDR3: CSASGGQSFSPLHF

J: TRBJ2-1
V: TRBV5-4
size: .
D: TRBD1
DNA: TGTGCCAGCAGCCGCCGGGACAGGAACTACAATGAGCAGTTCTTC
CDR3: CASSRRDRNYNEQFF

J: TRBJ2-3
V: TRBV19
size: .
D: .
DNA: TGTGCCAGTAGTGCGGGGTTGGATACGCAGTATTTT
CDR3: CASSAGLDTQYF

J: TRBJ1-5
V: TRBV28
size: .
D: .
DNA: TGTGCCAGCACCGAAACTGATGGGTCAGGGCTGCAGCCCCAGCATTTT
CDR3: CASTETDGSGLQPQHF

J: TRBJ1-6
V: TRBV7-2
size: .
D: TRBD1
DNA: TGTGCCAGCGAGGCGGGACAGGGGGTTTCACCCCTCCACTTT
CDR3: CASEAGQGVSPLHF

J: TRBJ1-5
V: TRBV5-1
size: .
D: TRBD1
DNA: TGCGCCAGCAGCGTGACAGGGGGTAGCAATCAGCCCCAGCATTTT
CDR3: CASSVTGGSNQPQHF

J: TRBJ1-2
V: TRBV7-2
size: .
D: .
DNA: TGTGCCAGCAGCTTAGGGCAGGGTGGTGGCTACACCTTC
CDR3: CASSLGQGGGYTF

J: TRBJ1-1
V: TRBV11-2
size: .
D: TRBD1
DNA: TGTGCCAGCAGCCCCGGGACAGGGCGACGGACTGAAGCTTTCTTT
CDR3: CASSPGTGRRTEAFF

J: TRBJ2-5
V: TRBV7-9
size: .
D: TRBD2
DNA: TGTGCCAGCAGCCTATACGTCGCGGGGGTACAAGAGACCCAGTACTTC
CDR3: CASSLYVAGVQETQYF

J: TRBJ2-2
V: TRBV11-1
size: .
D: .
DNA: TGTGCCAGCAGCCCCACCCAGGGCTACGGGGAGCTGTTTTTT
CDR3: CASSPTQGYGELFF

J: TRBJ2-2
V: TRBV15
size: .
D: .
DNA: TGTGCCACCAGCAGAGGTGCTGAGGCATGGACCGGGGAGCTGTTTTTT
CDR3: CATSRGAEAWTGELFF

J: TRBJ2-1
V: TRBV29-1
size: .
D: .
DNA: TGCAGCGCCCCGAGGGTCTCGAGAAACAATGAGCAGTTCTTC
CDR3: CSAPRVSRNNEQFF

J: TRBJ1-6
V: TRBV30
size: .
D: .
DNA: TGTGCCTGGAGTGTGCAGTTGTATAATTCACCCCTCCACTTT
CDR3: CAWSVQLYNSPLHF

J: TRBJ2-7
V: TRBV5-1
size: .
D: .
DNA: TGCGCCAGCAGCTTGGGAGCTAACGAGCAGTACTTC
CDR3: CASSLGANEQYF

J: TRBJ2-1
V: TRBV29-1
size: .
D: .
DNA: TGCAGCGTTGAGGTCGCAGTCAATGAGCAGTTCTTC
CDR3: CSVEVAVNEQFF